Each of the 24 T cell receptor beta chains below was sequenced from the same sample in a study of blood T cell repertoires in COVID-19. Data came from immunoSEQ multiplex PCR; TCRdb stores just in-frame clones and leaves some out. This table has under 200,000 clones, just under 85% appearing once. The sample taken for sequencing was peripheral blood. Source of these receptors: a woman older than 75 with COVID-19, enrolled during active disease.

This chain links TRBV28 with TRBJ2-5; 9 nucleotides match TRBD1. Germline CDR1 reads MDHEN; CDR2 reads SYDVKM. The V segment lost 2 bases and the J segment 3 bases; nucleotides outside the gene matches: 1. This CDR3 spans 14 amino acids. The CDR3 DNA sequence: TGTGCCAGCAGTTTAACAGGGGGCAAAGAGACCCAGTACTTC. Its protein product is CASSLTGGKETQYF.

The gene calls are TRBV11-2 and TRBJ1-4; D possibly corresponds to TRBD1 (5 bases). V gave up 4 bases and J gave up 6 bases, with 9 bases separating them. CDR3 length equals 13 residues. The germline CDR1 and CDR2 sequences are SGHAT and FQNNGV. For the CDR3, the DNA is TGTGCCAGCAGCTCACAACAGGATGAAAAACTGTTTTTT. Protein: CASSSQQDEKLFF.

CDR3 protein: CASIPRGGIENTQYF. The CDR3 DNA reads TGTGCCAGCATCCCCCGGGGGGGCATTGAAAATACGCAGTATTTT. The genes are TRBV5-5 and TRBJ2-3; 8 bases match TRBD2. The trim removed 6 bases at V and 7 bases at J, leaving 13 bases unmatched. Germline V gives CDR1 SGHKS, CDR2 YYEKEE (reference sequence). The CDR3 is made up of 15 amino acids.

The chain couples TRBV5-6 to TRBJ1-1; tentative D call: TRBD1 (6 bases). The germline V and J ends were trimmed by 3 bases and 0 bases, with 15 bases remaining between them. CDR1 and CDR2 from the germline V gene are SGHDT and YYEEEE. The CDR3 loop spans 16 amino acids. DNA of the CDR3: TGTGCCAGCAGCTGGAGGACAGAAATAATGAACACTGAAGCTTTCTTT. Translation gives CASSWRTEIMNTEAFF. Full variable domain (remainder filled in from reference TRBV5-6 and TRBJ1-1): DAGVTQSPTHLIKTRGQQVTLRCSPKSGHDTVSWYQQALGQGPQFIFQYYEEEERQRGNFPDRFSGHQFPNYSSELNVNALLLGDSALYLCASSWRTEIMNTEAFFGQGTRLTVV.

The CDR3 DNA sequence: TGCGCCAGCAGCTTGTTCGCTAGCGGGATGGGTAATGAGCAGTTCTTC. This translates into CASSLFASGMGNEQFF. The chain links TRBV5-1 to TRBJ2-1, with 9 bases identical to TRBD2. Germline CDR1 reads SGHRS; CDR2 reads YFSETQ. This CDR3 comprises 16 residues. J gave up 7 bases and V 1 base, and 9 bases lay outside the gene matches.

This chain links TRBV2 with TRBJ1-6; D uncertain. This CDR3 comprises 14 residues. V lost 3 bases, J lost 9 bases, and 12 bases lay in between. Germline CDR1 reads SNHLY; CDR2 reads FYNNEI. CDR3 in DNA: TGTGCCAGCAGTGATCAGTCAAACCGTTCACCCCTCCACTTT. Its protein is CASSDQSNRSPLHF.

CDR3 sequence (DNA): TGCAGCGTTGATATGGGGGCTAACACAGATACGCAGTATTTT. The encoded protein is CSVDMGANTDTQYF. The chain links TRBV29-1 to TRBJ2-3; D is perhaps TRBD1 (6 bases). There are 14 residues in the CDR3. CDR1 SQVTM and CDR2 ANQGSEA come from the germline V gene. Trimming took off 3 bases at V and 2 bases at J, with 12 bases between the two ends.

This chain uses TRBV5-1 with TRBJ2-5; 13 nucleotides agree with TRBD2. The germline V gene encodes CDR1 SGHRS and CDR2 YFSETQ. The CDR3 runs 16 residues. The ends lost 5 bases at V and 2 bases at J; junction bases unmatched: 6. CDR3: CASRIGTSGTQETQYF. CDR3 DNA sequence: TGCGCCAGCAGAATTGGGACTAGCGGGACGCAAGAGACCCAGTACTTC.

This clone showed up just a few times. V and J are TRBV5-1 and TRBJ2-2; no clear D gene. Deletions cut 6 bases from V and 4 bases from J, with 16 bases between. The CDR3 has 15 amino acids. CDR1 SGHRS and CDR2 YFSETQ come from the germline V gene. CDR3 protein: CASTQLETTTGELFF. The CDR3 DNA follows: TGCGCCAGCACCCAGCTGGAGACCACCACCGGGGAGCTGTTTTTT.

This clone was detected once. The rearrangement joins TRBV2 to TRBJ2-4; tentatively, D is TRBD2 (5 bases). The germline gives CDR1 SNHLY, CDR2 FYNNEI. The CDR3 is made up of 12 amino acids. V shed 7 bases and J shed 3 bases, with 7 bases lying between them. The CDR3 region is CASNGNKNIQYF. DNA of the CDR3: TGTGCCAGCAACGGGAACAAAAACATTCAGTACTTC. Filled out from reference TRBV2 and TRBJ2-4, the complete variable domain reads EPEVTQTPSHQVTQMGQEVILRCVPISNHLYFYWYRQILGQKVEFLVSFYNNEISEKSEIFDDQFSVERPDGSNFTLKIRSTKLEDSAMYFCASNGNKNIQYFGAGTRLSVL.

The J gene is TRBJ1-1, the V gene TRBV7-8, with D unclear. Germline assignment: CDR1 SGHVS and CDR2 FQNEAQ. V dropped 5 bases and J dropped 7 bases, with 17 bases sitting between them. The CDR3 runs 14 residues. The CDR3 region is CASSRNSLALEAFF. For the CDR3, the DNA is TGTGCCAGCAGCAGAAACAGTTTGGCCCTTGAAGCTTTCTTT.

The chain combines TRBV12-3 or TRBV12-4 with TRBJ2-1, with a possible D match to TRBD1 (6 bases). Trimming shortened V by 1 base and J by 12 bases, and 13 bases separated the two germline ends. There are 13 residues in the CDR3. This CDR3 is CASSLGTGTGQFF. The CDR3 nucleotides are TGTGCCAGCAGTTTAGGAACAGGGACGGGGCAGTTCTTC.

This sequence joins TRBV11-2 and TRBJ2-7; 14 nucleotides match TRBD2. Trimming took 1 base from V and 10 from J; bases not matched to a gene: 3. Germline CDR1 is SGHAT and CDR2 is FQNNGV. The CDR3 has 14 residues. The CDR3 is CASSLGTSGGPQYF. Written as DNA, the CDR3 is TGTGCCAGCAGCTTAGGGACTAGCGGGGGGCCTCAGTACTTC.

This chain uses TRBV28 with TRBJ2-7, with D uncertain. Germline V gives CDR1 MDHEN, CDR2 SYDVKM. Trimming took 3 bases from V and 1 from J, leaving 19 bases between them. There are 17 residues in the CDR3. CDR3 region: CASSFNPPTLPSYEQYF. The CDR3 bases are TGTGCCAGCAGTTTCAACCCACCTACCTTACCTTCCTACGAGCAGTACTTC.

The genes are TRBV11-2 and TRBJ1-4, with 7 bases matching TRBD1. CDR1 is SGHAT, CDR2 FQNNGV, per germline. The ends lost 9 bases at V and 5 bases at J; junction bases unmatched: 6. The CDR3 has 13 amino acids. The CDR3 DNA is TGTGCCAGTTCGGGACAGCAAAATGAAAAACTGTTTTTT. It is translated as CASSGQQNEKLFF.

The rearrangement uses TRBV3-1 (or the pseudogene TRBV3-2) and TRBJ1-2, with 9 bases aligning to TRBD1. V dropped 2 bases and J dropped 7; count of bases not matched to a gene: 14. Germline loops: CDR1 LGHDT, CDR2 YNNKEL (reference sequence). This CDR3 contains 17 residues. CDR3 amino acids: CASSQQSTGGASLGYTF. The CDR3 DNA follows: TGTGCCAGCAGCCAACAGTCCACAGGGGGCGCTTCTCTTGGCTACACCTTC.

V and J are TRBV19 and TRBJ1-5; no definite D call. Germline V gene lookup returns CDR1 LNHDA and CDR2 SQIVND (reference sequence). This CDR3 is built from 15 residues. V was pared by 5 bases and J by 1 base, with 12 bases between. The CDR3 bases are TGTGCCAGTAGTCCCCCCCGCGGGAGCAATCAGCCCCAGCATTTT. Residues: CASSPPRGSNQPQHF.

The gene calls are TRBV4-2 and TRBJ2-5; TRBD2 is a possible D gene (6 bases). The CDR3 is made up of 14 amino acids. Germline CDR1 is LGHNA and CDR2 is YNFKEQ. V was pared by 5 bases and J by 4 bases, with 14 bases between. DNA of the CDR3: TGTGCCAGCAGCATGGAGGGCCCTCGAGAGACCCAGTACTTC. Protein: CASSMEGPRETQYF.

The chain uses TRBV11-2 and TRBJ1-6; D uncertain. This CDR3 has 15 amino acids. Germline assignment: CDR1 SGHAT and CDR2 FQNNGV. Trimming pared 7 bases from V and 9 bases from J, leaving 19 bases between. As DNA, the CDR3 is TGTGCCAGCACCGCGGACTCTGGGCGAGGTTCACCCCTCCACTTT. Its protein product is CASTADSGRGSPLHF.

This chain connects TRBV2 to TRBJ1-5; no clear D gene. Trimming cost V 4 bases and J 3 bases, with 16 bases left between them. Germline CDR1 is SNHLY and CDR2 is FYNNEI. The CDR3 totals 16 residues. CDR3: CASSAPDGGYNQPQHF. The CDR3 DNA follows: TGTGCCAGCAGTGCTCCGGACGGAGGCTACAATCAGCCCCAGCATTTT.

This clone has more than one count but fewer than ten. V is TRBV5-1 and J is TRBJ2-7; a possible D gene is TRBD2 (6 bases). The CDR3 has 14 amino acids. V shed 1 base and J shed 7 bases, with 15 bases lying between them. Germline V gene sequence: CDR1 SGHRS, CDR2 YFSETQ. The CDR3 is CASSLIATGGEQYF. Written as DNA, the CDR3 is TGCGCCAGCAGCTTGATTGCCACCGGAGGGGAGCAGTACTTC.

The chain employs TRBV5-4 and TRBJ1-3; 7 bases are a match to TRBD1. The CDR3 totals 15 residues. The V gene end was trimmed by 4 bases and the J gene end by 4 bases; junction bases not matched to a gene: 8. The germline CDR1 and CDR2 sequences are SGHNT and YYREEE (reference sequence). The CDR3 protein is CASSKQGNLGNTIYF. The CDR3, as DNA: TGTGCCAGCAGCAAACAGGGGAATCTCGGAAACACCATATATTTT. Full variable domain (rest looked up from reference TRBV5-4 and TRBJ1-3): ETGVTQSPTHLIKTRGQQVTLRCSSQSGHNTVSWYQQALGQGPQFIFQYYREEENGRGNFPPRFSGLQFPNYSSELNVNALELDDSALYLCASSKQGNLGNTIYFGEGSWLTVV.

Ten or more counts support this clone. The V gene is TRBV12-3 or TRBV12-4, the J gene TRBJ1-5, with unresolved D. V was pared by 10 bases and J by 6 bases, with 16 bases between. The CDR3 has 13 amino acids. The CDR3, as DNA: TGTGCCACCTCACAACCGGGAGGTCAGCCCCAGCATTTT. Its protein product is CATSQPGGQPQHF.

The rearrangement links TRBV19 to TRBJ2-2; TRBD1 is a possible D gene (6 bases). With 2 bases removed from V and 6 bases from J, the gap between germline ends came to 13 bases. CDR1 and CDR2 from the germline V gene are LNHDA and SQIVND (reference sequence). This CDR3 has 15 residues. In DNA form, the CDR3 reads TGTGCCAGTAGTATATATAACAGGGTTCCCGGGGAGCTGTTTTTT. It encodes CASSIYNRVPGELFF.